One sample yielded the 11 T cell receptor beta chains listed below, sequenced in a study of T cells in Graves' hyperthyroidism and ophthalmopathy (dated by TCRdb to the late 2010s). The library was obtained by multiplex PCR. Sequencer: Illumina HiSeq 2000. The TCR beta CDR3 regions were amplified from the RNA transcripts. For the first round of RT-PCR on the TCR CDR3, the HTBI primer set was used together with the Qiagen OneStep RT-PCR kit. Through fastp at Q25 and MiXCR, TCRdb rebuilt clones from the public reads, retaining in-frame beta chains. Duplicate CDR3 protein sequences are folded into a single record with the most common DNA and genes. Within this sample are about 410,000 distinct CDR3 sequences, with 13% to 15% of them counted one time only. The leading ten clones occupy roughly 21% of the sample. Sequencing used blood. All receptors derive from a woman in her thirties with Graves' ophthalmopathy.

This clonotype was found many times. J is TRBJ2-6 and V is TRBV14, with D uncertain. The V end lost 0 bases, the J end lost 4 bases, and 13 bases lay between the germline ends. The CDR3 covers 17 residues. Germline-derived CDR1 and CDR2 are SGHDN and FVKESK. In DNA form, the CDR3 reads TGTGCCAGCAGCCAAGAGTTCGCCCAACTGGGGGCCAACGTCCTGACTTTC. It translates to CASSQEFAQLGANVLTF.

Many counts were recorded for this clonotype. The gene calls are TRBV2 and TRBJ2-1, with TRBD2 identical over 8 bases. With 11 bases clipped from V and 5 bases from J, the junction kept 8 bases outside the gene matches. Germline V gene sequence: CDR1 SNHLY, CDR2 FYNNEI. This CDR3 is 13 amino acids long. The DNA of the CDR3 is TGTGCCGGGCAGACTAGCGAGCACAATGAGCAGTTCTTC. This encodes CAGQTSEHNEQFF. The full variable domain, in which reference TRBV2 and TRBJ2-1 provide the parts outside the CDR3, is EPEVTQTPSHQVTQMGQEVILRCVPISNHLYFYWYRQILGQKVEFLVSFYNNEISEKSEIFDDQFSVERPDGSNFTLKIRSTKLEDSAMYFCAGQTSEHNEQFFGPGTRLTVL.

This clonotype ranks as large (0.1 to 1%). The V call is TRBV5-1, the J call TRBJ2-1; 7 positions match TRBD2. This CDR3 is 13 amino acids long. V shed 0 bases, J shed 6 bases, and the junction held 0 bases outside the gene matches. CDR1 is SGHRS and CDR2 is YFSETQ in the germline V gene. The CDR3 DNA follows: TGCGCCAGCAGCTTGGGGACTAGCAATGAGCAGTTCTTC. It codes for CASSLGTSNEQFF.

This clonotype turned up a few times. CDR3 in amino acids: CASRPPTGTGELFF. The CDR3 DNA follows: TGTGCCAGCAGGCCCCCGACAGGGACCGGGGAGCTGTTTTTT. The gene calls are TRBV6-1 and TRBJ2-2, with 7 bases identical to TRBD1. Germline V CDR1 and CDR2: MNHNS, SASEGT. The CDR3 length is 14 residues. V lost 6 bases to trimming and J lost 5 bases; unmatched junction nucleotides: 6.

Many counts were recorded for this clonotype. This chain joins TRBV3-1 and TRBJ2-7, with D tentatively TRBD2 (7 bases). V lost 8 bases to trimming and J lost 0 bases, with 14 bases between them. The CDR3 is made up of 14 amino acids. The germline CDR1 and CDR2 sequences are LGHDT and YNNKEL (reference sequence). CDR3 loop: CASGRGAVSYEQYF. CDR3 nucleotide sequence: TGTGCCAGCGGGAGGGGGGCCGTCTCCTACGAGCAGTACTTC.

This clonotype was detected many times. The chain uses TRBV27 and TRBJ1-5, with 8 bases lining up with TRBD1. The CDR3 sequence is 16 residues long. V lost 5 bases and J lost 2; bases outside the gene matches: 8. Germline lookup yields CDR1 MNHEY and CDR2 SMNVEV (reference sequence). DNA for the CDR3: TGTGCCAGCAGTCCCTCAGGGGGCCTAGGCAATCAGCCCCAGCATTTT. Translating it yields CASSPSGGLGNQPQHF.

This clonotype was seen repeatedly, ten times or more. This chain joins TRBV19 and TRBJ1-6; 11 bases match TRBD1. The CDR3 consists of 14 residues. The V gene end was trimmed by 3 bases and the J gene end by 10 bases; junction bases not matched to a gene: 2. Germline CDR1 is LNHDA and CDR2 is SQIVND (reference sequence). In DNA form, the CDR3 reads TGTGCCAGTAGTATGGACAGGGGGCTCTCACCCCTCCACTTT. Translated: CASSMDRGLSPLHF.

The gene calls are TRBV20-1 and TRBJ2-1; TRBD1 aligns across 9 bases. Germline loops: CDR1 DFQATT, CDR2 SNEGSKA (reference sequence). Trimming at V came to 6 bases and at J to 7 bases, leaving 10 bases not matched to a gene. This CDR3 has 14 amino acids. The CDR3 sequence: CSATGTGLGNEQFF. CDR3 DNA sequence: TGCAGTGCAACCGGGACAGGGTTAGGTAATGAGCAGTTCTTC.

This clonotype was observed at least ten times. The rearrangement uses TRBV7-3 and TRBJ1-4; 11 bases line up with TRBD1. Germline V gene sequence: CDR1 SGHTA, CDR2 FQGTGA. CDR3 size: 15 residues. Trimming took 5 bases from V and 7 from J; bases not matched to a gene: 6. The CDR3 loop is CASSATGTGGEKLFF. In nucleotides, the CDR3 is TGTGCCAGCAGCGCCACCGGGACAGGGGGTGAAAAACTGTTTTTT.

This clonotype appeared many times. The chain couples TRBV7-8 to TRBJ1-1, with 7 nucleotides matching TRBD1. The CDR3 totals 13 residues. Germline V gene sequence: CDR1 SGHVS, CDR2 FQNEAQ. V was clipped by 5 bases and J by 7 bases; unmatched bases: 7. The chain's CDR3 is CASSPKYRGEAFF. The CDR3 DNA reads TGTGCCAGCAGCCCAAAATACAGGGGTGAAGCTTTCTTT.

There are many counts of this clonotype. This rearrangement joins TRBV27 to TRBJ2-5, with D tentatively TRBD2 (6 bases). CDR1 MNHEY and CDR2 SMNVEV come from the germline V gene (reference sequence). The CDR3 totals 15 residues. Trimming left V 2 bases short and J 5 bases short, with 15 bases between. CDR3 sequence reads: CASSLAGYLRETQYF. CDR3 coding DNA: TGTGCCAGCAGTTTAGCGGGGTACCTTAGGGAGACCCAGTACTTC.